The 27 T cell receptor beta chains in this list originate from one sample, sequenced in a study of blood T cell repertoires in COVID-19. Data came from immunoSEQ multiplex PCR; TCRdb stores just in-frame clones and leaves some out. The profile shows a few hundred thousand clones, 70% to 90% of them singletons. Sequencing input: peripheral blood. Receptor source: a woman in her fifties or sixties with acute or convalescent COVID-19.

The chain carries TRBV19 and TRBJ2-2, with no clear D. Germline V CDR1 and CDR2: LNHDA, SQIVND (reference sequence). The CDR3 is made up of 15 amino acids. V lost 5 bases, J lost 4 bases, and 14 bases lay in between. Written as DNA, the CDR3 is TGTGCCAGTAGTCCATTAACAGTGTTCACCGGGGAGCTGTTTTTT. It is translated as CASSPLTVFTGELFF.

This rearrangement joins TRBV6-6 to TRBJ1-5; D is undetermined. From germline, CDR1 is MNHNY and CDR2 SVGAGI (reference sequence). The germline V and J ends were trimmed by 8 bases and 0 bases, with 5 bases remaining between them. The CDR3 length is 12 residues. This CDR3 reads CASAVSNQPQHF. The CDR3 DNA sequence: TGTGCCAGCGCGGTTAGCAATCAGCCCCAGCATTTT.

V gene TRBV7-3 combines with J gene TRBJ2-2; 12 bases fit TRBD2. This CDR3 region has 19 residues. Germline CDR1 SGHTA, CDR2 FQGTGA. V was clipped by 4 bases and J by 3 bases; unmatched bases: 12. DNA for the CDR3: TGTGCCAGCAGCTCCCCTCGACTAGCGGGAGAGGTCGACACCGGGGAGCTGTTTTTT. It encodes CASSSPRLAGEVDTGELFF.

The chain carries TRBV9 and TRBJ1-2; weak D call: TRBD1 (5 bases). V shed 3 bases and J shed 4 bases, with 16 bases lying between them. The CDR3 sequence is 15 residues long. Germline V gene lookup returns CDR1 SGDLS and CDR2 YYNGEE. The CDR3 nucleotides are TGTGCCAGCAGCGCGGGCCAAGGGGCGTCCTATGGCTACACCTTC. This encodes CASSAGQGASYGYTF.

CDR3 region: CACQGTGLADTQYF. CDR3 nucleotide sequence: TGTGCCTGCCAGGGGACAGGCTTGGCAGATACGCAGTATTTT. The chain employs TRBV30 and TRBJ2-3, with 8 bases aligning to TRBD1. Germline values: CDR1 GTSNPN, CDR2 SVGIG (reference sequence). Unmatched junction bases numbered 9, after V lost 6 bases and J lost 4 bases. CDR3 length: 14 amino acids.

The V call is TRBV18, the J call TRBJ2-7; unclear D gene. Germline V CDR1 and CDR2: KGHSH, LQKENI. Trimming took 6 bases from V and 2 from J, leaving 8 bases between them. This CDR3 has 12 residues. This chain's CDR3 is CASSQETYEQYF. The CDR3 DNA follows: TGTGCCAGCTCCCAAGAGACCTACGAGCAGTACTTC. The full variable domain, rest sourced from reference TRBV18 and TRBJ2-7, is NAGVMQNPRHLVRRRGQEARLRCSPMKGHSHVYWYRQLPEEGLKFMVYLQKENIIDESGMPKERFSAEFPKEGPSILRIQQVVRGDSAAYFCASSQETYEQYFGPGTRLTVT.

V usage is TRBV7-3 and J usage is TRBJ2-1, with TRBD2 identical over 7 bases. CDR1 and CDR2 from the germline V gene are SGHTA and FQGTGA. The trim removed 3 bases at V and 7 bases at J, leaving 3 bases unmatched. This CDR3 is 13 amino acids long. The CDR3 DNA follows: TGTGCCAGCAGCTTCAAGCGGGAAAATGAGCAGTTCTTC. Translated, it gives CASSFKRENEQFF.

The chain joins TRBV5-4 to TRBJ2-3, with a tentative D call TRBD1 (5 bases). Trimming stripped 0 bases from V and 2 bases from J, with 10 bases between. CDR3 size: 15 residues. Germline CDR1 reads SGHNT; CDR2 reads YYREEE (reference sequence). CDR3 loop: CASSLGGPDTDTQYF. For the CDR3, the DNA is TGTGCCAGCAGCTTGGGGGGCCCAGACACAGATACGCAGTATTTT.

The chain uses TRBV6-1 and TRBJ1-4, with a possible D match to TRBD1 (6 bases). Trimming stripped 2 bases from V and 0 bases from J, with 13 bases between. This CDR3 is 17 amino acids long. Per germline, CDR1 MNHNS and CDR2 SASEGT. In nucleotides, the CDR3 is TGTGCCAGCAGTGAATTTGGGGGCCTGACAACTAATGAAAAACTGTTTTTT. Translating it yields CASSEFGGLTTNEKLFF.

The V gene is TRBV5-1, the J gene TRBJ2-5, with 9 bases identical to TRBD1. The V and J ends lost 4 bases and 5 bases, in that order; junction bases with no gene match: 6. The germline CDR1 and CDR2 sequences are SGHRS and YFSETQ. This CDR3 is 14 amino acids long. The CDR3 region is CASSTQGAWETQYF. CDR3 in DNA: TGCGCCAGCAGCACACAGGGGGCGTGGGAGACCCAGTACTTC.

This clone appeared a single time. V and J are TRBV9 and TRBJ2-1, with 7 bases fitting TRBD2. With V trimmed by 4 bases and J by 1 base, 5 bases remained unmatched. Germline lookup yields CDR1 SGDLS and CDR2 YYNGEE. This CDR3 has 15 amino acids. CDR3 sequence: CASSQTSESYNEQFF. The CDR3 DNA sequence: TGTGCCAGCAGCCAAACTAGCGAGTCCTACAATGAGCAGTTCTTC.

The chain is built from TRBV19 and TRBJ2-1, with 8 bases matching TRBD1. CDR1 is LNHDA and CDR2 is SQIVND in the germline V gene (reference sequence). Trimming at V came to 5 bases and at J to 4 bases, leaving 7 bases not matched to a gene. CDR3 size: 15 residues. The CDR3 loop reads CASSPDRGLYNEQFF. CDR3 coding DNA: TGTGCCAGTAGTCCCGACAGGGGATTGTACAATGAGCAGTTCTTC.

The chain couples TRBV3-1 (or the pseudogene TRBV3-2) to TRBJ2-3; D perhaps matches TRBD1 (6 bases). V was cut by 0 bases and J by 4 bases, with 20 bases left in between. The CDR3 loop spans 18 amino acids. Germline V gene data show CDR1 as LGHDT and CDR2 as YNNKEL (reference sequence). CDR3 sequence reads: CASSQESPTRGLADTQYF. The CDR3 nucleotides read TGTGCCAGCAGCCAAGAAAGCCCTACAAGGGGGTTGGCAGATACGCAGTATTTT.

The genes are TRBV18 and TRBJ1-5, with D possibly being TRBD1 (6 bases). CDR1 and CDR2 from the germline V gene are KGHSH and LQKENI. Trimming took 6 bases from V and 5 from J, leaving 14 bases between them. This CDR3 comprises 14 residues. The CDR3 region is CASSSTGADQPQHF. The CDR3 region has the DNA TGTGCCAGCTCGTCGACAGGAGCTGATCAGCCCCAGCATTTT.

The chain uses TRBV11-3 and TRBJ2-1; TRBD2 matches at 8 bases. Germline CDR1 reads SGHNT; CDR2 reads YENEEA. The J segment lost 3 bases and the V segment lost 5 bases, leaving 12 bases of the junction unmatched. CDR3 size: 17 residues. The CDR3 region has the DNA TGTGCCAGCAGCCCCCAAGGTCAGCGGGGGCTCTACAATGAGCAGTTCTTC. Protein sequence: CASSPQGQRGLYNEQFF.

The V call is TRBV21-1, the J call TRBJ2-1; the tabulated D call, TRBD2, remains unverified against the DNA. TRBV21-1 is termed a pseudogene. This CDR3 has 20 residues. The CDR3 DNA reads as TGTGCCAGCAGCAAAGAAAAGGGACTAGCGGATGCGGGCGAGTACAATGAGCAGTTCTTC. Translated, it gives CASSKEKGLADAGEYNEQFF.

V usage is TRBV27 and J usage is TRBJ1-2, with 9 bases aligning to TRBD1. Germline values: CDR1 MNHEY, CDR2 SMNVEV (reference sequence). This CDR3 is built from 13 residues. V dropped 6 bases and J dropped 4; count of bases not matched to a gene: 3. The CDR3 sequence: CASRRTGVYGYTF. CDR3 DNA: TGTGCCAGCAGACGGACAGGGGTCTATGGCTACACCTTC.

The chain has TRBV9 and TRBJ2-7; 8 bases map to TRBD1. Trimming took 3 bases from V and 1 from J; bases not matched to a gene: 0. The CDR3 runs to 13 residues. Germline V lookup: CDR1 SGDLS, CDR2 YYNGEE. CDR3 DNA: TGTGCCAGCAGCGGGACAGGGTCCTACGAGCAGTACTTC. As protein: CASSGTGSYEQYF.

The chain has TRBV18 and TRBJ2-2; weak D call: TRBD2 (6 bases). V was cut by 3 bases and J by 7 bases, with 21 bases left in between. Germline CDR1 and CDR2: KGHSH and LQKENI. CDR3 length: 17 residues. CDR3 in DNA: TGTGCCAGCTCACCTTTACGTCCGGGACGAGCGGGCGGGGAGCTGTTTTTT. It yields the protein CASSPLRPGRAGGELFF.

The rearrangement links TRBV21-1 to TRBJ2-7; TRBD2 reflects the table's D call only, with no check against the DNA. TRBV21-1 is described as a pseudogene. This CDR3 spans 15 amino acids. The CDR3 protein is CASSNAAGARYEQYF. CDR3 coding DNA: TGTGCCAGCAGCAACGCAGCGGGAGCTAGGTACGAGCAGTACTTC.

The chain is built from TRBV28 and TRBJ1-1; D unresolved. The ends were cut back, 8 bases at V and 3 bases at J, with 10 bases in the middle. Germline lookup yields CDR1 MDHEN and CDR2 SYDVKM. The CDR3 is made up of 12 amino acids. The chain's CDR3 is CASSRVDTEAFF. CDR3 bases: TGTGCCAGCTCCCGGGTTGACACTGAAGCTTTCTTT.

The chain recombines TRBV30 with TRBJ1-3; 7 positions match TRBD1. Unmatched junction bases numbered 6, after V lost 1 base and J lost 3 bases. The germline gives CDR1 GTSNPN, CDR2 SVGIG (reference sequence). The CDR3 runs 15 residues. CDR3 nucleotide sequence: TGTGCCTGGAGTGGACAGGGTCAGTTTGGAAACACCATATATTTT. Translating gives CAWSGQGQFGNTIYF.

The rearrangement uses TRBV6-5 and TRBJ2-4; 9 bases are shared with TRBD1. With V trimmed by 4 bases and J by 3 bases, 4 bases remained unmatched. Germline CDR1 MNHEY, CDR2 SVGAGI. CDR3 length: 15 residues. In nucleotides, the CDR3 is TGTGCCAGCAGTTCGGGACAGGGAGACAAAAACATTCAGTACTTC. Residues: CASSSGQGDKNIQYF.

The gene calls are TRBV18 and TRBJ2-7, with D possibly matching TRBD2 (6 bases). The ends were cut back, 5 bases at V and 5 bases at J, with 13 bases in the middle. The CDR3 extends over 13 amino acids. Germline assignment: CDR1 KGHSH and CDR2 LQKENI. The CDR3 DNA reads TGTGCCAGCTCAAGTTCTTGGGGGGACGAGCAGTACTTC. Translated: CASSSSWGDEQYF.

Here the CDR3 DNA reads TGTGCCACCAGTGATTTGGGGCGGAGGGGAGAGACCCAGTACTTC. It specifies CATSDLGRRGETQYF. The J gene is TRBJ2-5, the V gene TRBV24-1; TRBD2 might be the D (6 bases). Per the germline V gene, CDR1 is KGHDR and CDR2 is SFDVKD. Trimming removed 0 bases from V and 4 bases from J, with 11 bases in between. CDR3 length equals 15 residues.

The chain uses TRBV4-3 and TRBJ2-1, with D perhaps TRBD1 (5 bases). Per the germline V gene, CDR1 is LGHNA and CDR2 is YSLEER. This CDR3 comprises 16 residues. V gave up 4 bases and J gave up 3 bases, with 16 bases separating them. CDR3 protein: CASSRGIGADYNEQFF. CDR3 nucleotides: TGCGCCAGCAGCCGGGGAATTGGGGCCGACTACAATGAGCAGTTCTTC.

The CDR3: CASSIRTGGDTEAFF. The CDR3 DNA sequence: TGCGCCAGCAGCATCAGGACAGGGGGGGACACTGAAGCTTTCTTT. The chain is built from TRBV5-1 and TRBJ1-1; TRBD1 matches 10 bases. V gave up 4 bases and J gave up 3 bases; unmatched junction bases: 6. CDR3 size: 15 residues. The germline CDR1 and CDR2 sequences are SGHRS and YFSETQ. The variable domain in full, with the rest retrieved from reference TRBV5-1 and TRBJ1-1, is KAGVTQTPRYLIKTRGQQVTLSCSPISGHRSVSWYQQTPGQGLQFLFEYFSETQRNKGNFPGRFSGRQFSNSRSEMNVSTLELGDSALYLCASSIRTGGDTEAFFGQGTRLTVV.